The clone carrying this TCR beta chain appeared many times. RNA transcripts yielded amplified TCR beta CDR3 regions. With the HTBI primer set, the TCR CDR3 went through a first round of RT-PCR. MiXCR, run by TCRdb on the multiplex PCR reads, gives a single entry per CDR3 protein. The data hold about 480,000 distinct CDR3 sequences, with about 15% observed a single time. No ophthalmopathy progression within 18 months constituted stable Graves' hyperthyroidism. The data stem from a study of T cells in Graves' hyperthyroidism and ophthalmopathy. The CDR3 length is 16 residues. With 2 bases clipped from V and 4 bases from J, the junction kept 10 bases outside the gene matches. The germline V gene has CDR1 MNHEY and CDR2 SVGEGT.

The receptor was derived from a woman between 18 and 30 years old with Graves' hyperthyroidism. The sample was blood. The chain links TRBV6-2 or TRBV6-3 to TRBJ2-7, with 8 bases matching TRBD1. The CDR3 loop reads CASSYLLRTGNYEQYF. CDR3 bases: TGTGCCAGCAGTTACCTACTGAGGACAGGGAATTACGAGCAGTACTTC.